This entry lists 13 T cell receptor beta chains sequenced from one sample in a study of T cells after posttransplantation cyclophosphamide (dated by TCRdb to 2016 to 2017). Library preparation employed the immunoSEQ multiplex PCR assay. TCRdb took over this immuneACCESS table, retaining in-frame rearrangements with V and J assigned. Such tables are incomplete; in checked studies, under half of the missing clones stem from an unresolved V gene, and the remainder is unexplained. The sample table holds about 32,000 clones, of which roughly 89% were seen once. About 15% of the sample is held by the ten biggest clonotypes. Sequenced sample: PBMCs. These receptors originate from a woman aged 40 to 55 with a blood cancer, CMV-positive, and with a related stem cell donor.

V gene TRBV4-1 combines with J gene TRBJ2-7, with D hard to call. The V gene lost 1 base and the J gene lost 7 bases, with 11 bases spanning the gap. This CDR3 spans 13 amino acids. The germline gives CDR1 MGHRA, CDR2 YSYEKL. The chain's CDR3 is CASSQVQVREQYF. In nucleotides, the CDR3 is TGCGCCAGCAGCCAAGTTCAGGTCCGGGAGCAGTACTTC.

V gene TRBV27 combines with J gene TRBJ2-5, with 7 bases that match TRBD1. The germline gives CDR1 MNHEY, CDR2 SMNVEV (reference sequence). J gave up 7 bases and V 0 bases, and 11 bases lay outside the gene matches. CDR3 length: 16 amino acids. As DNA, the CDR3 is TGTGCCAGCAGTTTATCGATAGCAAGGGGGCAGGGGACCCAGTACTTC. It translates to CASSLSIARGQGTQYF.

The J gene is TRBJ1-2, the V gene TRBV7-2; 9 bases line up with TRBD1. Per germline, CDR1 SGHTA and CDR2 FQGNSA. The CDR3 is 18 residues long. J was trimmed by 5 bases and V by 1 base; bases with no gene match: 14. Here the CDR3 DNA reads TGTGCCAGCAGCTTAGGTAGAAATAACAGGGGGCTGTGGTATGGCTACACCTTC. Translating gives CASSLGRNNRGLWYGYTF.

Notes on this clone: This likely stems from a read error, as it lies one base from a far larger clone. The rearrangement links TRBV7-6 to TRBJ1-3, with 8 bases that match TRBD1. CDR1 is SGHVS and CDR2 is FNYEAQ in the germline V gene. This CDR3 is 16 amino acids long. The CDR3 spells CASSLDQGAVGNAIYF. The CDR3 DNA follows: TGTGCCAGCAGCCTTGACCAGGGGGCAGTGGGAAACGCCATATATTTT.

The J gene is TRBJ1-1, the V gene TRBV11-2; 9 positions match TRBD1. Germline lookup yields CDR1 SGHAT and CDR2 FQNNGV. The V gene end was trimmed by 5 bases and the J gene end by 1 base; junction bases not matched to a gene: 8. This CDR3 comprises 16 residues. CDR3 DNA: TGTGCCAGCAGCAACAGGGGGCAAGAAGGGAACACTGAAGCTTTCTTT. As protein: CASSNRGQEGNTEAFF.

This chain links TRBV12-5 with TRBJ2-5, with 10 positions matching TRBD1. With 1 base clipped from V and 2 bases from J, the junction kept 10 bases outside the gene matches. The CDR3 contains 18 residues. Germline V gives CDR1 LGHNT, CDR2 FRNRAP. The CDR3 DNA reads as TGTGCTAGTGGTTTGGGACGCTCCGGGACAGGGGCACAAGAGACCCAGTACTTC. The encoded protein is CASGLGRSGTGAQETQYF.

The chain employs TRBV6-1 and TRBJ1-4, with D possibly matching TRBD1 (5 bases). Germline CDR1 reads MNHNS; CDR2 reads SASEGT. There are 14 residues in the CDR3. Trimming pared 5 bases from V and 8 bases from J, leaving 15 bases between. CDR3 residues: CASSRGSWGEKLFF. DNA of the CDR3: TGTGCCAGCAGTCGAGGAAGTTGGGGCGAAAAACTGTTTTTT.

The J gene is TRBJ2-7, the V gene TRBV5-5; possibly TRBD1 for D (5 bases). This CDR3 spans 14 amino acids. V gave up 0 bases and J gave up 3 bases, with 10 bases separating them. CDR1 is SGHKS and CDR2 is YYEKEE in the germline V gene (reference sequence). As DNA, the CDR3 is TGTGCCAGCAGCTTGGTGGGCAGGGTCTACGAGCAGTACTTC. It encodes CASSLVGRVYEQYF.

The chain is built from TRBV29-1 and TRBJ1-2; D is perhaps TRBD1 (5 bases). This CDR3 is built from 13 residues. Per germline, CDR1 SQVTM and CDR2 ANQGSEA. V gave up 3 bases and J gave up 3 bases, with 11 bases separating them. CDR3 in amino acids: CSVEVAGYYGYTF. The DNA for the CDR3 is TGCAGCGTTGAGGTGGCAGGGTACTATGGCTACACCTTC.

V and J are TRBV2 and TRBJ2-5, with a weak D call TRBD1 (5 bases). Germline V gene lookup returns CDR1 SNHLY and CDR2 FYNNEI. The V and J ends lost 4 bases and 0 bases respectively, with 9 bases between them. The CDR3 has 14 amino acids. The CDR3 protein is CASSATVYQETQYF. CDR3 sequence (DNA): TGTGCCAGCAGTGCGACAGTGTACCAAGAGACCCAGTACTTC.

CDR3 in DNA: TGTGCCAGCACCCACCGGTGGGAGGACAATCAGCCCCAGCATTTT. It encodes CASTHRWEDNQPQHF. The chain employs TRBV6-6 and TRBJ1-5, with D unclear. The CDR3 extends over 15 amino acids. V was clipped by 7 bases and J by 3 bases, with 16 bases between them. Looked up from germline, CDR1 is MNHNY and CDR2 is SVGAGI (reference sequence).

The gene calls are TRBV10-3 and TRBJ2-3; 10 nucleotides agree with TRBD1. V lost 0 bases to trimming and J lost 3 bases; unmatched junction nucleotides: 6. The CDR3 has 17 residues. Germline V gene lookup returns CDR1 ENHRY and CDR2 SYGVKD. The CDR3 reads CAISESGGTGVTDTQYF. Written as DNA, the CDR3 is TGTGCCATCAGTGAGTCTGGAGGGACAGGGGTGACAGATACGCAGTATTTT.

The chain combines TRBV4-1 with TRBJ1-2; D call uncertain. Trimming shortened V by 0 bases and J by 9 bases, and 11 bases separated the two germline ends. Germline CDR1 reads MGHRA; CDR2 reads YSYEKL. This CDR3 has 13 residues. The CDR3 loop reads CASSQDPGVRYTF. CDR3 nucleotides: TGCGCCAGCAGCCAAGATCCCGGGGTCCGCTACACCTTC.